The 18 T cell receptor beta chains presented below share a single source sample, sequenced in a study of T-cell reconstitution after alpha-beta-depleted transplantation in children. Unique molecular identifiers were built into the TCRbeta library. TCRdb re-called the PCR reads with MiXCR, one entry per CDR3 protein. The sample yields roughly 200,000 distinct CDR3 sequences, 13% to 15% seen once. The sample was PBMCs from the stem cell graft donor, taken from the stem cell graft. All receptors come from a human donor who donated a stem cell graft to a child with acute lymphoblastic leukemia.

This clonotype was counted ten times or more. The chain carries TRBV2 and TRBJ2-5; no clear D gene. Trimming shortened V by 1 base and J by 1 base, and 4 bases separated the two germline ends. Germline CDR1 and CDR2: SNHLY and FYNNEI. The CDR3 runs 13 residues. Here the CDR3 reads CASSEDSQETQYF. The CDR3 DNA reads TGTGCCAGCAGTGAAGACAGCCAAGAGACCCAGTACTTC.

This clonotype was detected many times. The chain recombines TRBV7-9 with TRBJ2-7; the D is unclear. V lost 3 bases and J lost 1, with 10 bases in between. The CDR3 consists of 14 residues. Germline V CDR1 and CDR2: SEHNR, FQNEAQ (reference sequence). This CDR3 reads CASSLTDGSYEQYF. In DNA form, the CDR3 reads TGTGCCAGCAGCTTGACGGACGGATCCTACGAGCAGTACTTC.

This clonotype was observed at least ten times. The chain recombines TRBV28 with TRBJ1-1; D gene uncertain. V shed 7 bases and J shed 0 bases, with 15 bases lying between them. Germline assignment: CDR1 MDHEN and CDR2 SYDVKM. The CDR3 totals 15 residues. CDR3: CASTPFRVLNTEAFF. As DNA, the CDR3 is TGTGCCAGCACCCCATTCAGAGTTTTGAACACTGAAGCTTTCTTT.

About this clonotype itself: Germline and junction disagree at one end, which may indicate a read error. This chain links TRBV20-1 with TRBJ2-1; 11 bases fit TRBD2. The germline V gene has CDR1 DFQATT and CDR2 SNEGSKA (reference sequence). The CDR3 sequence is 16 residues long. The CDR3 is CSATPPTSGSYNDQFF. The CDR3 nucleotides read TGCAGTGCTACTCCCCCTACTAGCGGGAGCTACAATGACCAGTTCTTC.

The chain joins TRBV12-3 or TRBV12-4 to TRBJ2-1; 9 bases align to TRBD2. This CDR3 comprises 17 residues. With 3 bases clipped from V and 4 bases from J, the junction kept 10 bases outside the gene matches. Here the CDR3 DNA reads TGTGCCAGCAGTTTTCCGAGACTAGCGGACCTATACAATGAGCAGTTCTTC. Protein product: CASSFPRLADLYNEQFF.

The genes are TRBV30 and TRBJ2-5; maybe TRBD2 (6 bases). In germline, CDR1 is GTSNPN, CDR2 SVGIG (reference sequence). The CDR3 has 16 amino acids. Between the trimmed V and J ends, which lost 0 bases and 5 bases, there was a span of 19 bases. The CDR3 here is CAWSVYSGPSRETQYF. The DNA of the CDR3 is TGTGCCTGGAGTGTATACAGCGGGCCCTCGCGGGAGACCCAGTACTTC.

This clonotype was recorded at least ten times. V and J are TRBV12-3 or TRBV12-4 and TRBJ1-5; 9 bases line up with TRBD1. The CDR3 consists of 16 residues. V trimming: 5 bases; J trimming: 8 bases; junction bases outside the gene matches: 13. CDR3 bases: TGTGCCAGCAGTGTGGGGAATCCGGACAGGGGAGAGCCCCAGCATTTT. It yields the protein CASSVGNPDRGEPQHF.

This clonotype showed up many times. The chain has TRBV20-1 and TRBJ2-7, with 8 bases aligning to TRBD2. The CDR3 is 14 amino acids. Germline V gives CDR1 DFQATT, CDR2 SNEGSKA (reference sequence). Trimming at V came to 1 base and at J to 7 bases, leaving 9 bases not matched to a gene. Written as DNA, the CDR3 is TGCAGTGCTAGAGTATCTAGCGGGCTGAGGGAGCAGTACTTC. This encodes CSARVSSGLREQYF.

This clonotype occurred many times. V usage is TRBV10-3 and J usage is TRBJ2-3; D gene uncertain. The germline gives CDR1 ENHRY, CDR2 SYGVKD. V was pared by 8 bases and J by 6 bases, with 9 bases between. This CDR3 has 11 amino acids. CDR3 in amino acids: CAIGFVDTQYF. The CDR3 DNA reads TGTGCCATCGGGTTCGTCGATACGCAGTATTTT.

V is TRBV7-9 and J is TRBJ2-1, with TRBD1 identical over 7 bases. CDR1 SEHNR and CDR2 FQNEAQ come from the germline V gene (reference sequence). V was pared by 2 bases and J by 8 bases, with 3 bases of the junction left unmatched. This CDR3 is 13 amino acids long. CDR3 sequence: CASSLRQGDEQFF. The CDR3 nucleotides read TGTGCCAGCAGCTTAAGGCAGGGGGATGAGCAGTTCTTC.

This clonotype was seen repeatedly, ten times or more. J is TRBJ1-2 and V is TRBV20-1; D uncertain. This CDR3 comprises 14 residues. Germline V CDR1 and CDR2: DFQATT, SNEGSKA (reference sequence). Trimming pared 5 bases from V and 8 bases from J, leaving 21 bases between. The CDR3 region has the DNA TGCAGTGCTCCCCCTATGGGAGGACGGAGAGGCTACACCTTC. Its protein is CSAPPMGGRRGYTF.

With regard to this clonotype: One junction end does not reproduce the germline sequence, and a read error may be involved. The chain uses TRBV2 and TRBJ2-6; 7 bases line up with TRBD2. Germline V lookup: CDR1 SNHLY, CDR2 FYNNEI. This CDR3 comprises 15 residues. Here the CDR3 reads CASSEQETGGNVLTF. CDR3 DNA sequence: TGTGCCAGCAGTGAGCAGGAAACGGGGGGCAACGTCCTGACTTTC.

Many counts were recorded for this clonotype. This chain links TRBV5-1 with TRBJ2-2; D might be TRBD2 (6 bases). The V and J ends lost 0 bases and 4 bases respectively, with 10 bases between them. There are 15 residues in the CDR3. Per germline, CDR1 SGHRS and CDR2 YFSETQ. CDR3 nucleotides: TGCGCCAGCAGCTTGGGACTAGGACGCACCGGGGAGCTGTTTTTT. It is translated as CASSLGLGRTGELFF.

This clonotype was observed at least ten times. The chain links TRBV4-1 to TRBJ2-1, with 9 bases aligning to TRBD2. V shed 4 bases, J shed 10 bases, and the junction held 11 bases outside the gene matches. The germline gives CDR1 MGHRA, CDR2 YSYEKL. The CDR3 is 15 amino acids. The CDR3 nucleotides read TGCGCCAGCAGCCGGGCGATGCGGGAGGGCCGGGAGCAGTTCTTC. Its translation is CASSRAMREGREQFF.

The V call is TRBV11-2, the J call TRBJ2-1; no reliable D call. Per the germline V gene, CDR1 is SGHAT and CDR2 is FQNNGV. CDR3 length: 15 amino acids. Trimming took off 3 bases at V and 8 bases at J, with 17 bases between the two ends. In DNA, the CDR3 is TGTGCCAGCAGCTTCGGAGAAACCCCAGAACATGAGCAGTTCTTC. It codes for CASSFGETPEHEQFF.

In its sample, this clonotype was seen many times. The chain recombines TRBV7-6 with TRBJ2-6; the match to TRBD2 covers 15 bases. With 1 base clipped from V and 0 bases from J, the junction kept 7 bases outside the gene matches. The CDR3 contains 21 residues. Germline values: CDR1 SGHVS, CDR2 FNYEAQ. CDR3 nucleotides: TGTGCCAGCAGCTTAGATTGGACTAGCGGGAGGGTCCGCTCTGGGGCCAACGTCCTGACTTTC. It is translated as CASSLDWTSGRVRSGANVLTF.

This clonotype was detected only a few times. This chain uses TRBV20-1 with TRBJ2-1, with D perhaps matching TRBD1 or TRBD2 (5 bases each). CDR1 DFQATT and CDR2 SNEGSKA come from the germline V gene (reference sequence). V was pared by 3 bases and J by 3 bases, with 18 bases between. CDR3 size: 16 residues. Here the CDR3 DNA reads TGCAGTGCTAGTCCAGGGACGGAGACCCTCTACAATGAGCAGTTCTTC. Its protein product is CSASPGTETLYNEQFF.

This clonotype was detected ten times or more. The chain has TRBV5-1 and TRBJ2-1, with D tentatively TRBD2 (6 bases). The CDR3 consists of 15 residues. Germline values: CDR1 SGHRS, CDR2 YFSETQ. V lost 0 bases, J lost 1 base, and 8 bases lay in between. The CDR3 region is CASSLGGTSYNEQFF. The CDR3 nucleotides are TGCGCCAGCAGCTTGGGGGGGACTTCCTACAATGAGCAGTTCTTC.